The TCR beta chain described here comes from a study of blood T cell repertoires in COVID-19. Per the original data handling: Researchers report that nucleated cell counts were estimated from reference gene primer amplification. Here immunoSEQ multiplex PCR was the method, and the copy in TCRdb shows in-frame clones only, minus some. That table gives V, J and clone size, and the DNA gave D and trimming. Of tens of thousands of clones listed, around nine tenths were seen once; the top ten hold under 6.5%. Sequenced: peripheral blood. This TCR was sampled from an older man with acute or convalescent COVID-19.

The CDR3 bases are TGTGCCAGCAGCCACATTACTCCGGGACTGAAACGGGAGCAGTACTTC. This translates into CASSHITPGLKREQYF. The gene calls are TRBV11-2 and TRBJ2-7; D is possibly TRBD2 (6 bases). The length of the CDR3 is 16 residues. CDR1 is SGHAT, CDR2 FQNNGV, per germline. V was trimmed by 5 bases and J by 7 bases, leaving 24 bases between them.